The 17 T cell receptor beta chains presented below share a single source sample, sequenced in a study of blood T cell repertoires in COVID-19. Profiled with immunoSEQ multiplex PCR; TCRdb holds only in-frame clones, not every one. This sample has more than 25,000 clones, with about nine tenths found just once. The source material was peripheral blood. The source of these receptors is a man aged 45-60 years with active COVID-19.

This chain joins TRBV5-1 and TRBJ2-5; 10 positions agree with TRBD2. This CDR3 is 17 amino acids long. CDR1 is SGHRS, CDR2 YFSETQ, per germline. The V segment lost 0 bases and the J segment 2 bases; nucleotides outside the gene matches: 7. The DNA of the CDR3 is TGCGCCAGCAGCTTGGGGGTCTGGACTAGCGGACAAGAGACCCAGTACTTC. Its translation: CASSLGVWTSGQETQYF.

The chain carries TRBV27 and TRBJ2-6; D not certain. Germline V CDR1 and CDR2: MNHEY, SMNVEV (reference sequence). With 5 bases removed from V and 0 bases from J, the gap between germline ends came to 5 bases. There are 14 residues in the CDR3. The CDR3 nucleotides are TGTGCCAGCAGTCGGTACTCTGGGGCCAACGTCCTGACTTTC. This translates into CASSRYSGANVLTF.

The chain uses TRBV19 and TRBJ2-3, with D uncertain. CDR1 LNHDA and CDR2 SQIVND come from the germline V gene (reference sequence). V dropped 5 bases and J dropped 6 bases, with 12 bases sitting between them. The CDR3 is 13 residues long. Here the CDR3 reads CASSAWASDTQYF. The CDR3 region has the DNA TGTGCCAGTAGTGCGTGGGCCTCGGATACGCAGTATTTT.

CDR3 nucleotide sequence: TGTGCCAGAAGCTTGCGGACTAGCGGACCTCGGGGTACGCAGTATTTT. It yields the protein CARSLRTSGPRGTQYF. J is TRBJ2-3 and V is TRBV5-3; 10 bases are shared with TRBD2. TRBV5-3 has ORF status, its function being uncertain. The length of the CDR3 is 16 residues. J was trimmed by 8 bases and V by 1 base; bases with no gene match: 10.

This clone was found a few times. The J gene is TRBJ2-3, the V gene TRBV13, with 9 positions matching TRBD2. The CDR3 length is 17 residues. With 4 bases clipped from V and 4 bases from J, the junction kept 12 bases outside the gene matches. Germline assignment: CDR1 PRHDT and CDR2 FYEKMQ (reference sequence). CDR3: CASSWQAVAGVADTQYF. The DNA for the CDR3 is TGTGCCAGCAGCTGGCAGGCGGTAGCGGGAGTAGCAGATACGCAGTATTTT.

V and J are TRBV4-2 and TRBJ1-1, with a tentative D call TRBD1 (5 bases). Trimming stripped 4 bases from V and 6 bases from J, with 15 bases between. The CDR3 totals 14 residues. The germline V gene encodes CDR1 LGHNA and CDR2 YNFKEQ. The CDR3 nucleotides read TGTGCCAGCAGCCCCGTAGGGGACTCCTCTGAAGCTTTCTTT. As protein: CASSPVGDSSEAFF.

The chain recombines TRBV10-1 with TRBJ2-5; 9 bases align to TRBD2. The J segment lost 3 bases and the V segment lost 5 bases, leaving 7 bases of the junction unmatched. Germline V gives CDR1 WNHNN, CDR2 SYGVQD (reference sequence). The CDR3 contains 15 residues. CDR3 nucleotides: TGCGCCAGCAGTAATGGCGGGGGGGCCGAAGAGACCCAGTACTTC. It translates to CASSNGGGAEETQYF.

V usage is TRBV19 and J usage is TRBJ1-2, with 9 bases that match TRBD1. The V gene's germline CDR1 is LNHDA and CDR2 SQIVND (reference sequence). The trim removed 4 bases at V and 6 bases at J, leaving 18 bases unmatched. The CDR3 has 18 residues. The CDR3 sequence: CASSTLYGSGTGLHGYTF. The CDR3 DNA reads TGTGCCAGTAGTACGCTTTACGGCAGCGGGACAGGGTTACATGGCTACACCTTC. Filled out from reference TRBV19 and TRBJ1-2, the complete variable domain reads DGGITQSPKYLFRKEGQNVTLSCEQNLNHDAMYWYRQDPGQGLRLIYYSQIVNDFQKGDIAEGYSVSREKKESFPLTVTSAQKNPTAFYLCASSTLYGSGTGLHGYTFGSGTRLTVV.

This sequence joins TRBV10-3 and TRBJ1-2, with D possibly being TRBD1 (6 bases). Deletions cut 5 bases from V and 0 bases from J, with 16 bases between. Germline lookup yields CDR1 ENHRY and CDR2 SYGVKD. The CDR3 is made up of 16 amino acids. The CDR3 spells CAISKLPGTTNYGYTF. The CDR3, as DNA: TGTGCCATCAGTAAATTACCCGGGACAACTAACTATGGCTACACCTTC.

This chain links TRBV19 with TRBJ2-4; TRBD2 matches at 7 bases. J was trimmed by 0 bases and V by 7 bases; bases with no gene match: 18. Germline CDR1 LNHDA, CDR2 SQIVND (reference sequence). The CDR3 is 19 residues long. The CDR3: CASTSAWGGVTLAKNIQYF. The CDR3 coding sequence is TGTGCCAGTACCTCTGCCTGGGGAGGGGTGACCCTAGCCAAAAACATTCAGTACTTC.

The J gene is TRBJ1-1, the V gene TRBV30, with D maybe TRBD1 (5 bases). Germline CDR1 and CDR2: GTSNPN and SVGIG (reference sequence). The CDR3 spans 14 residues. Trimming took 4 bases from V and 7 from J, leaving 19 bases between them. CDR3 protein: CAWKKIRQGVEAFF. As DNA, the CDR3 is TGTGCCTGGAAGAAGATCAGGCAGGGCGTTGAAGCTTTCTTT. The complete variable domain, with remaining parts taken from reference TRBV30 and TRBJ1-1, reads SQTIHQWPATLVQPVGSPLSLECTVEGTSNPNLYWYRQAAGRGLQLLFYSVGIGQISSEVPQNLSASRPQDRQFILSSKKLLLSDSGFYLCAWKKIRQGVEAFFGQGTRLTVV.

In DNA form, the CDR3 reads TGTGCCAGCAGCCTCCAAGGGACAGGGAATAATTCACCCCTCCACTTT. Residues: CASSLQGTGNNSPLHF. The rearrangement joins TRBV7-2 to TRBJ1-6, with 9 bases lining up with TRBD1. The J segment lost 5 bases and the V segment lost 5 bases, leaving 7 bases of the junction unmatched. The CDR3 has 16 amino acids. The germline CDR1 and CDR2 sequences are SGHTA and FQGNSA.

This clone was seen only once. The chain has TRBV7-9 and TRBJ2-1; 8 bases are shared with TRBD1. With 6 bases clipped from V and 0 bases from J, the junction kept 7 bases outside the gene matches. CDR1 is SEHNR, CDR2 FQNEAQ, per germline (reference sequence). This CDR3 is 16 amino acids long. CDR3 DNA sequence: TGTGCCAGCAGGATGGACAGGGCGGGCTCCTACAATGAGCAGTTCTTC. Its protein product is CASRMDRAGSYNEQFF.

This chain connects TRBV19 to TRBJ1-1, with 8 bases aligning to TRBD1. The CDR3 contains 14 residues. Trimming took 3 bases from V and 4 from J; bases not matched to a gene: 4. Germline lookup yields CDR1 LNHDA and CDR2 SQIVND (reference sequence). The CDR3 protein is CASSIGQGFTEAFF. The DNA of the CDR3 is TGTGCCAGTAGTATTGGACAGGGCTTCACTGAAGCTTTCTTT.

The chain couples TRBV9 to TRBJ2-1; TRBD2 might be the D (6 bases). The V gene lost 0 bases and the J gene lost 7 bases, with 11 bases spanning the gap. The germline gives CDR1 SGDLS, CDR2 YYNGEE. The CDR3 length is 14 residues. CDR3 coding DNA: TGTGCCAGCAGCGTAGCGACTAGTTCGAATGAGCAGTTCTTC. Translating it yields CASSVATSSNEQFF.

The chain is built from TRBV11-2 and TRBJ2-2; D possibly corresponds to TRBD2 (5 bases). The CDR3 runs 16 residues. CDR1 SGHAT and CDR2 FQNNGV come from the germline V gene. The V gene lost 2 bases and the J gene lost 1 base, with 11 bases spanning the gap. The CDR3 loop is CASSLTASMNTGELFF. CDR3 coding DNA: TGTGCCAGCAGCTTAACTGCTAGCATGAACACCGGGGAGCTGTTTTTT.

The CDR3 here is CARHPMRAKGNQPQHF. DNA of the CDR3: TGTGCCAGACACCCCATGCGGGCGAAGGGCAATCAGCCCCAGCATTTT. V gene TRBV27 combines with J gene TRBJ1-5; no firm D call. V lost 9 bases and J 2 bases, leaving 20 bases between the germline ends. The germline CDR1 and CDR2 sequences are MNHEY and SMNVEV (reference sequence). This CDR3 has 16 amino acids.